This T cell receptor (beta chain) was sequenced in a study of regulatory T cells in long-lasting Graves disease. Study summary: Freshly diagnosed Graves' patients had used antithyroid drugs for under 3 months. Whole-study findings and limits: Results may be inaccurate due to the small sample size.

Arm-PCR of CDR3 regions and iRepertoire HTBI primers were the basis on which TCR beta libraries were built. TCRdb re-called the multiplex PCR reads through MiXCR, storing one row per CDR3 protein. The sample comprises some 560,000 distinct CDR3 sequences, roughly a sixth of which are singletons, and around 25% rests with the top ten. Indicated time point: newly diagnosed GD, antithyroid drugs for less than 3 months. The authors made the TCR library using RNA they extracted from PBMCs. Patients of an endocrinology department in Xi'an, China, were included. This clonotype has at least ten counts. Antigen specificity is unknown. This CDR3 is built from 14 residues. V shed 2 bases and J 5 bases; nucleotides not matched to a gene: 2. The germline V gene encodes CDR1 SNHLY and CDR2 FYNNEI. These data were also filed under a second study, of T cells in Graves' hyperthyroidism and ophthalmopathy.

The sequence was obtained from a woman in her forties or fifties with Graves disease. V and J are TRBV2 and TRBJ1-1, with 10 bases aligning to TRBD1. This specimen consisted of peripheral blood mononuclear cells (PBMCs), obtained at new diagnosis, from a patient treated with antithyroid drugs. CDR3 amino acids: CASSEWDRGTEAFF. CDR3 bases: TGTGCCAGCAGTGAATGGGACAGGGGAACTGAAGCTTTCTTT.